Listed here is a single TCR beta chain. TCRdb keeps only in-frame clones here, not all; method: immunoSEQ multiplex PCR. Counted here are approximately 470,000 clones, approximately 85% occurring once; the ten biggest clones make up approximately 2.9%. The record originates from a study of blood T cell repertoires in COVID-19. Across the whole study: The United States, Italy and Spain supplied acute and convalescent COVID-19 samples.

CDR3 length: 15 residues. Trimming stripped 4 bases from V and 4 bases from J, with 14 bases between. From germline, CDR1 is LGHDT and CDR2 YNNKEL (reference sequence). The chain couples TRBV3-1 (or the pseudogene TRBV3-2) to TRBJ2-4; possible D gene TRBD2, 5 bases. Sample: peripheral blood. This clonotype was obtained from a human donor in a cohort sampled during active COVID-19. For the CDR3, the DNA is TGTGCCAGCAGCCCCCGGGGTGGCGCTAAAAACATTCAGTACTTC. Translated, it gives CASSPRGGAKNIQYF.